This record concerns one T cell receptor (beta chain) sequence. There is no known antigen for this receptor. Qualities for individual bases were not recorded, and no much larger clone is one base off. The immunoSEQ Assay, a bias-controlled multiplex PCR, was used to amplify TCRbeta CDR3 regions from genomic DNA. The published analysis was carried out like this. The number of nucleated cells in each sample was estimated by amplification of reference gene primers within the assay. To quantify the absolute abundance of each unique TCRbeta CDR3 rearrangement, sequence reads were collapsed and filtered. Productive Simpson clonality was computed per sample as the square root of Simpson's diversity index over productive rearrangements. The clones in this table, taken by TCRdb from immuneACCESS, are in-frame only. Not every clone is retained; where verified, under half of the shortfall comes from an unresolved V gene, and the cause of the rest is unknown. V and J calls and clone size are those listed in that table; D and trimming were worked out from the DNA. The sample has about 78,000 clones on record, roughly 86% of them singletons. 1.5% to 2.5% of the sample is held by the ten biggest clonotypes.

The data originate from a study of blood T cell repertoires in COVID-19 (TCRdb year 2020). Regarding the complete study: Samples from collaborators originated in the United States, Italy and Spain and spanned both the acute and convalescent phases of COVID-19. Where HLA class I and class II types were available, the types were taken from metadata supplied by the sample provider, not from assay-based typing. The repertoires were made available in a free public database intended to serve as a resource for research on the immune response to SARS-CoV-2. Sample metadata almost always included a de-identified subject ID, COVID-19 status, age in years and sex. Subjects who had been exposed to COVID-19, were actively infected with it, or had recovered from it provided the deeply sampled blood TCRbeta repertoires that made up the dataset. The material from the prospective study consisted of cDNA or gDNA derived from T cells, B-cell-depleted T cells, or PBMCs. The samples were drawn from the first 160 participants of the ongoing ImmuneRACE study and from more than 1,000 subjects provided by 6 global collaborators.

The collaborating institutions used their own protocols to collect whole blood in K2EDTA tubes. Collaborator samples were shipped for TCRbeta analysis as frozen whole blood, isolated PBMCs, or DNA extracted from either sample type. Summary of the overall study and its limitations: Clinical and demographic metadata were provided uncurated, with the amount varying by source and participant.

The receptor was isolated from a woman aged 60 to 75 with acute or convalescent COVID-19. Sequenced input: peripheral blood.

Here the CDR3 is given as CASSTPGVYEQYF. The nucleotide sequence reads as follows: TGTGCCAGCAGTACGCCCGGGGTCTACGAGCAGTACTTC. The sequence joins TRBV6-5 to TRBJ2-7; the D gene is possibly TRBD2, with 5 bases matching. The CDR3 spans 13 residues, from the cysteine through the phenylalanine. Just CDR3 DNA is preserved here, 39 bases in frame from base 1. V and J are truncated by 5 bases and 3 bases respectively, leaving an intervening sequence of 11 bases. The germline V gene yields MNHEY for CDR1 and SVGAGI for CDR2.